This entry describes one T cell receptor beta chain. This entry belongs to a study of OX40 agonist ivuxolimab in advanced cancers. Study information: Partial responses were achieved by three patients: one hepatocellular carcinoma, two cutaneous melanoma.

Germline values: CDR1 MDHEN, CDR2 SYDVKM. Trimming stripped 2 bases from V and 1 base from J, with 11 bases between. The CDR3 sequence is 15 residues long. At cycle 4 day 1, cycle 7 day 1, and baseline, blood was sampled. Sequenced by immunoSEQ multiplex PCR; TCRdb stores in-frame clones only, minus some. The sample lists 15,000 to 20,000 clones, around 70% occurring once. The TCR was taken from an adult with an advanced solid tumor such as melanoma, head and neck, liver or kidney cancer. The rearrangement joins TRBV28 to TRBJ1-1; possibly TRBD1 for D (5 bases). This material consisted of CD4+ or CD8+ T cells sorted from blood, taken in a trial of the OX40 agonist ivuxolimab. CDR3 sequence (DNA): TGTGCCAGCAGTTTAGGGTGGGGCGGGAACACTGAAGCTTTCTTT. Protein sequence: CASSLGWGGNTEAFF.